This T cell receptor beta chain emerged from a study of blood T cell repertoires in COVID-19. As to this clone: At one end, the junction sequence differs from germline, possibly due to a read error.

The germline V gene encodes CDR1 MNHEY and CDR2 SMNVEV (reference sequence). This CDR3 comprises 16 residues. Original processing methods: Estimation of nucleated cell counts was performed using reference gene primer amplification. Method: immunoSEQ multiplex PCR; TCRdb's copy keeps in-frame clones and lacks some. V, J and clone size were drawn from that table, and D and trimming were deduced from the DNA. The sample has fewer than 90,000 clones, roughly 80% seen once; the top ten hold about half. The sequence was collected from a human donor in a cohort sampled during active COVID-19. J is TRBJ2-7 and V is TRBV27; 14 bases are a match to TRBD2. The source material was peripheral blood. CDR3: CASSPAGTSGSYGQYF. The CDR3 DNA reads as TGTGCCAGCAGTCCTGCCGGGACTAGCGGGAGTTACGGGCAGTACTTC.